This T cell receptor (beta chain) was found in a study of blood T cells in healthy people across ages. Study in general: About one barcoded beta molecule per two T cells was the capture yield of template switching. Study-wide findings and caveats: Observed TCR beta diversity per million T cells went down as age went up. This fall followed a roughly linear course with age. Donors of long life had a larger count of naive CD4+ cells and greater diversity than aged donors.

With a J-beta primer mix and a sample-barcoded 5' primer, a second PCR ran about 7 to 11 cycles. TCRdb recomputed calls from the 5' RACE reads with MiXCR, one row per CDR3 protein. The sample comprises roughly 1.6 million distinct CDR3 sequences, roughly 32% of which are singletons, and approximately 10% rests with the top ten. With respect to this clonotype: The antigen remains unidentified.

This CDR3 has 15 amino acids. Germline-derived CDR1 and CDR2 are MGHRA and YSYEKL. J was trimmed by 0 bases and V by 1 base; bases with no gene match: 2. The sequenced sample consisted of blood. The origin of this receptor is a woman in her twenties or thirties in good health. The chain uses TRBV4-1 and TRBJ2-5; 7 positions match TRBD2. For the CDR3, the DNA is TGCGCCAGCAGCCAAGTCCGGGGGGACCAAGAGACCCAGTACTTC. Protein product: CASSQVRGDQETQYF.